This TCR beta chain was recovered during a study of T cell changes during pregnancy in multiple sclerosis. The method was immunoSEQ multiplex PCR; TCRdb's version includes in-frame clones alone and lacks a portion of them. The sample consists of about 40,000 clones, 80% to 95% of them appearing once. V was cut by 6 bases and J by 2 bases, with 13 bases left in between. Looked up from germline, CDR1 is MNHEY and CDR2 is SVGAGI. The CDR3 consists of 14 residues. A single count supports this clone. The J gene is TRBJ2-5, the V gene TRBV6-5, with D unclear. Specimen: CD4+ T cells from peripheral blood mononuclear cells, collected in the third trimester of pregnancy. This clonotype was obtained from a female donor with multiple sclerosis, enrolled in a pregnancy study. CDR3 bases: TGTGCCAGCAGATTTCTGGGCAGACAAGAGACCCAGTACTTC. Translated: CASRFLGRQETQYF.